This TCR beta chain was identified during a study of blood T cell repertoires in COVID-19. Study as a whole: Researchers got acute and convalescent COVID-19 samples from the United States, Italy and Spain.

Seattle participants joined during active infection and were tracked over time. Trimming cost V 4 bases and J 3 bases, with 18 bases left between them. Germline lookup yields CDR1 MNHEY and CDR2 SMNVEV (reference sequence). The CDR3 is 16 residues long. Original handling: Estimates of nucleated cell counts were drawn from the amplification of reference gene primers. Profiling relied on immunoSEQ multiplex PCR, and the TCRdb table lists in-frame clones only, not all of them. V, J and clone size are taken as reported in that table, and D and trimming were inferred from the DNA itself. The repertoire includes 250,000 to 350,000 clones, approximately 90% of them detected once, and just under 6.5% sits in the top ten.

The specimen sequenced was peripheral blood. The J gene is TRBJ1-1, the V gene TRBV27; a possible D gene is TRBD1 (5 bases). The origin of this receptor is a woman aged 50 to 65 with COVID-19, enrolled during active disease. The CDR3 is CASSSPTANRHTEAFF. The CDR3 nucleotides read TGTGCCAGCAGTTCGCCGACAGCGAATCGGCACACTGAAGCTTTCTTT.